The 3 T cell receptor beta chains below all came from one sample that was sequenced in a study of T cells in women clearing cervical HPV infection. Sequencing was performed with immunoSEQ multiplex PCR; in TCRdb, only in-frame clones are kept and a portion is missing. Recorded for this sample: roughly 30,000 clones. Material: blood buffy coat. The receptors come from a woman aged 18-70 years with a cervical HPV16 infection that either progressed to CIN3+ or cleared (not recorded which).

This chain's CDR3 is CASSLNTGAYNDYTF. The CDR3 bases that were read are TGTGCCAGCAGCTTAAATACAGGGGCCTACAATGAC. V usage is TRBV7-6 and J usage is TRBJ1-2, with 7 positions matching TRBD1. From the germline J gene comes the end of the CDR3, since the read stops 3 residues before it. The CDR3 is 15 residues long. Germline V gene lookup returns CDR1 SGHVS and CDR2 FNYEAQ.

The DNA read from the CDR3 is TGTGCCAGCTCACCCACCCAGGGGCCCTACAATGAG. It is translated as CASSPTQGPYNE. In full, the CDR3 is CASSPTQGPYNEQFF. The chain employs TRBV18 and TRBJ2-1; perhaps TRBD1 as D (6 bases). The CDR3 end falls 3 residues outside the read, so it is completed with the germline J gene. Trimming removed 3 bases from V and 2 bases from J, with 11 bases in between. Germline V CDR1 and CDR2: KGHSH, LQKENI. The CDR3 is 15 residues long. Full variable domain (remainder filled in from reference TRBV18 and TRBJ2-1): NAGVMQNPRHLVRRRGQEARLRCSPMKGHSHVYWYRQLPEEGLKFMVYLQKENIIDESGMPKERFSAEFPKEGPSILRIQQVVRGDSAAYFCASSPTQGPYNEQFFGPGTRLTVL.

Worth noting for this clone: The read ends 3 residues shy of where the CDR3 ends; the end is completed using the germline J gene. The V call is TRBV18, the J call TRBJ1-2; 7 bases are shared with TRBD1. This CDR3 has 14 residues. The germline gives CDR1 KGHSH, CDR2 LQKENI. The sequenced CDR3 bases are TGTGCCAGCTCAACAGGGGCACAGACCTACGAC. It is translated as CASSTGAQTYD. In full, the CDR3 reads CASSTGAQTYDYTF.